In this sample, the clone carrying this T cell receptor beta chain turned up a few times. The antigen remains unidentified. Together with a sample-barcoded 5' primer, a J-beta primer mix was included in a second PCR lasting roughly 6 to 12 cycles. Each cDNA molecule received a tag from a template-switch adaptor that had 12 random nucleotides. TCRdb re-derived calls from the 5' RACE reads in MiXCR, one entry per CDR3 protein. The table records approximately 810,000 distinct CDR3 sequences, less than 35% of them present only once. This CDR3 has 13 amino acids. CDR1 SNHLY and CDR2 FYNNEI come from the germline V gene. The data are from a study of blood T cells in healthy people across ages. Across the study: About one barcoded beta molecule was captured per two T cells (by template switching).

Study-wide results and limits: Higher diversity and more naive CD4+ cells were features of long-lived donors, compared to aged donors.

Donation came from healthy Caucasian individuals in Russia who were aged about 6 to 95. Sequencing was done on a sample of blood. The rearrangement links TRBV2 to TRBJ2-7; unclear D gene. Judging by the DNA end, TRBJ2-5 fits better; the J call may be wrong. The TCR sequence derives from a woman older than 75 in good health. CDR3 nucleotides: TGTGCCAGCAGTGAACGGGCGATGCGGACCCAGTACTTC. It is translated as CASSERAMRTQYF.